This entry describes one T cell receptor (beta chain). Its antigen is unidentified. This entry comes from a study of response to subunit inactivated influenza vaccine. Findings and caveats of the study: Authors suggested each seasonal influenza vaccination recruits few new T cells.

Germline CDR1 is KGHSH and CDR2 is LQKENI. J lost 6 bases, V lost 1 base, and 8 bases had no gene match. The CDR3 spans 15 residues. MiXCR, applied by TCRdb to the RT-PCR reads, yields one record per CDR3 protein. The sample includes about 500,000 distinct CDR3 sequences, 15% to 20% seen only once; the top ten take 3%. The chain links TRBV18 to TRBJ2-7, with 8 bases matching TRBD1. Specimen: CD4+ T cells sorted from PBMCs, collected around 2 years after vaccination. This receptor was taken from a man aged 50 to 75 who received an inactivated influenza vaccine. Here the CDR3 reads CASSPRTGSLSEQYF. CDR3 bases: TGTGCCAGCTCACCACGGACAGGGTCACTAAGCGAGCAGTACTTC. The whole variable domain, filled in from reference TRBV18 and TRBJ2-7, reads NAGVMQNPRHLVRRRGQEARLRCSPMKGHSHVYWYRQLPEEGLKFMVYLQKENIIDESGMPKERFSAEFPKEGPSILRIQQVVRGDSAAYFCASSPRTGSLSEQYFGPGTRLTVT.